These 10 T cell receptor beta chains share one sample of origin, sequenced in a study of PD-L1 blockade in urothelial cancer. Generated by immunoSEQ multiplex PCR, the TCRdb table keeps only in-frame clones and is missing some. This repertoire shows tens of thousands of clones, about 72% found once; its top ten account for less than 4.5%. The material sequenced was PBMCs, taken around atezolizumab (anti-PD-L1) treatment. The receptors derive from a man between 65 and 85 years old with urothelial cancer.

V usage is TRBV5-6 and J usage is TRBJ1-5, with a possible D match to TRBD1 (6 bases). Germline CDR1 SGHDT, CDR2 YYEEEE. The CDR3 runs to 15 residues. V dropped 4 bases and J dropped 6 bases, with 17 bases sitting between them. CDR3 in amino acids: CASSPFGGVGQPQHF. As DNA, the CDR3 is TGTGCCAGCAGCCCGTTTGGGGGCGTAGGTCAGCCCCAGCATTTT.

This chain uses TRBV11-2 with TRBJ1-1, with TRBD1 matching over 7 bases. V shed 1 base and J 9 bases; nucleotides not matched to a gene: 5. CDR3 size: 13 residues. Germline V gene sequence: CDR1 SGHAT, CDR2 FQNNGV. CDR3 coding DNA: TGTGCCAGCAGCTTAGTTGAGGGACAGAAAGCTTTCTTT. Its translation: CASSLVEGQKAFF. The whole variable domain, remainder taken from reference TRBV11-2 and TRBJ1-1, is EAGVAQSPRYKIIEKRQSVAFWCNPISGHATLYWYQQILGQGPKLLIQFQNNGVVDDSQLPKDRFSAERLKGVDSTLKIQPAKLEDSAVYLCASSLVEGQKAFFGQGTRLTVV.

V usage is TRBV5-1 and J usage is TRBJ2-1, with 9 bases that match TRBD2. Germline assignment: CDR1 SGHRS and CDR2 YFSETQ. V was pared by 4 bases and J by 7 bases, with 6 bases of the junction left unmatched. This CDR3 has 14 residues. The CDR3 protein is CASSPEAGGNEQFF. The CDR3 DNA is TGCGCCAGCAGCCCGGAGGCGGGGGGGAATGAGCAGTTCTTC.

This chain links TRBV6-5 with TRBJ2-3; 8 nucleotides match TRBD1. Germline-derived CDR1 and CDR2 are MNHEY and SVGAGI. The CDR3 totals 15 residues. V lost 2 bases to trimming and J lost 6 bases; unmatched junction nucleotides: 7. In nucleotides, the CDR3 is TGTGCCAGCAGTTACACCCGACGGGACAGGGATACGCAGTATTTT. Amino acid sequence: CASSYTRRDRDTQYF.

This clone was seen more than once but under ten times. The J gene is TRBJ1-4, the V gene TRBV2, with TRBD1 matching 9 bases. The CDR3 length is 15 residues. The germline V gene encodes CDR1 SNHLY and CDR2 FYNNEI. With 1 base clipped from V and 6 bases from J, the junction kept 3 bases outside the gene matches. CDR3 coding DNA: TGTGCCAGCAGTGAAGGGACAGGGGATTATGAAAAACTGTTTTTT. Protein sequence: CASSEGTGDYEKLFF.

Turning to this clone: Within the sample, other DNA sequences also encode this same CDR3. The J gene is TRBJ2-5, the V gene TRBV7-3, with D tentatively TRBD2 (5 bases). Germline V gene lookup returns CDR1 SGHTA and CDR2 FQGTGA. The ends were cut back, 6 bases at V and 1 base at J, with 9 bases in the middle. CDR3 length equals 13 residues. CDR3 DNA sequence: TGTGCCAGCAGTCGTGGACTCCAAGAGACCCAGTACTTC. Protein: CASSRGLQETQYF.

This chain connects TRBV6-1 to TRBJ2-1, with 7 bases aligning to TRBD1. Looked up from germline, CDR1 is MNHNS and CDR2 is SASEGT. This CDR3 has 16 amino acids. The V segment lost 4 bases and the J segment 0 bases; nucleotides outside the gene matches: 6. The CDR3 DNA sequence: TGTGCCAGCAGTGGCAGACAGGGATTCTCCTACAATGAGCAGTTCTTC. It yields the protein CASSGRQGFSYNEQFF.

The rearrangement uses TRBV2 and TRBJ1-3; TRBD1 might be the D (6 bases). Deletions cut 6 bases from V and 0 bases from J, with 15 bases between. The CDR3 length is 16 residues. CDR1 is SNHLY and CDR2 is FYNNEI in the germline V gene. The CDR3 loop reads CASSLTGTLSGNTIYF. The CDR3, as DNA: TGTGCCAGCAGCTTGACAGGTACCCTCTCTGGAAACACCATATATTTT.

This chain uses TRBV7-6 with TRBJ1-3; 10 bases are shared with TRBD1. The V and J ends lost 1 base and 7 bases, in that order; junction bases with no gene match: 1. Germline CDR1 and CDR2: SGHVS and FNYEAQ. This CDR3 has 14 residues. In nucleotides, the CDR3 is TGTGCCAGCAGCTTAGGGGGACAGGGGAACACCATATATTTT. It yields the protein CASSLGGQGNTIYF.

The rearrangement uses TRBV7-6 and TRBJ1-2, with D maybe TRBD1 (6 bases). CDR1 is SGHVS, CDR2 FNYEAQ, per germline. Trimming stripped 2 bases from V and 6 bases from J, with 10 bases between. The CDR3 has 13 amino acids. This chain's CDR3 is CASSLQTGNGYTF. In DNA form, the CDR3 reads TGTGCCAGCAGCTTACAAACAGGGAATGGCTACACCTTC.